Presented here are 10 T cell receptor beta chains from one specimen sequenced in a study of T cell repertoires in cytomegalovirus infection. No antigen is known for these receptors. TCRdb re-analysed the reads in MiXCR, keeping a single row per CDR3 protein. Of hundreds of thousands of distinct CDR3 sequences listed, around 31% were seen once; the top ten hold 18%. This sample comprised cultured PBMCs, obtained from culture after CMV antigen stimulation. The source is a human donor in good health (CMV status not recorded). Some clones in this sample may be carry-over from other donors' samples.

The V and J genes are TRBV28 and TRBJ2-7, with D maybe TRBD2 (6 bases). The V and J ends lost 4 bases and 0 bases respectively, with 10 bases between them. Germline loops: CDR1 MDHEN, CDR2 SYDVKM. CDR3 size: 14 residues. The CDR3 protein is CASSSWTTSYEQYF. The CDR3 DNA sequence: TGTGCCAGCAGTTCCTGGACTACCTCCTACGAGCAGTACTTC.

This clonotype showed up just a few times. The chain joins TRBV29-1 to TRBJ2-7; TRBD1 or TRBD2 may be the D gene (6 bases each). Deletions cut 4 bases from V and 2 bases from J, with 15 bases between. The CDR3 consists of 14 residues. Germline V gene lookup returns CDR1 SQVTM and CDR2 ANQGSEA. CDR3 in amino acids: CSVAGGQGTYEQYF. DNA of the CDR3: TGCAGCGTTGCCGGAGGGCAGGGGACCTACGAGCAGTACTTC.

The chain carries TRBV24-1 and TRBJ2-1, with 10 bases lining up with TRBD2. The CDR3 is made up of 16 amino acids. Looked up from germline, CDR1 is KGHDR and CDR2 is SFDVKD. Unmatched junction bases numbered 17, after V lost 9 bases and J lost 10 bases. The CDR3 DNA sequence: TGTGCCACCGCCCCTCGAGGAGCGGGAGGGCGGGGAGAGCAGTTCTTC. It translates to CATAPRGAGGRGEQFF.

This clonotype has a handful of counts. This chain uses TRBV6-2 or TRBV6-3 with TRBJ2-7; a possible D gene is TRBD2 (6 bases). Germline lookup yields CDR1 MNHEY and CDR2 SVGEGT. The CDR3 contains 17 residues. V lost 5 bases and J lost 1, with 21 bases in between. The CDR3 reads CASSNPRPGRSSYEQYF. The DNA of the CDR3 is TGTGCCAGCAGTAACCCCCGGCCAGGGAGGTCTTCCTACGAGCAGTACTTC.

A few counts support this clonotype. The chain joins TRBV2 to TRBJ1-1; D gene ambiguous. Germline V CDR1 and CDR2: SNHLY, FYNNEI. V dropped 3 bases and J dropped 8 bases, with 4 bases sitting between them. The CDR3 sequence is 10 residues long. CDR3 sequence: CASSETEAFF. The CDR3 DNA reads as TGTGCCAGCAGTGAGACCGAAGCTTTCTTT.

The sample holds a few counts of this clonotype. The chain combines TRBV7-6 with TRBJ1-5, with TRBD1 identical over 7 bases. The CDR3 has 15 amino acids. V was clipped by 4 bases and J by 6 bases; unmatched bases: 9. CDR1 SGHVS and CDR2 FNYEAQ come from the germline V gene. CDR3 protein: CASSSTVSGGQPQHF. The DNA of the CDR3 is TGTGCCAGCAGCTCAACCGTCTCAGGGGGTCAGCCCCAGCATTTT.

In this sample, this clonotype turned up a few times. This chain joins TRBV7-2 and TRBJ2-1, with 10 positions matching TRBD2. Germline-derived CDR1 and CDR2 are SGHTA and FQGNSA. CDR3 length: 15 amino acids. J was trimmed by 4 bases and V by 5 bases; bases with no gene match: 5. CDR3 sequence: CASSATSGVYNEQFF. The CDR3 nucleotides are TGTGCCAGCAGCGCAACTAGCGGGGTTTACAATGAGCAGTTCTTC.

The V gene is TRBV7-2, the J gene TRBJ2-1, with a possible D match to TRBD1 (6 bases). V was clipped by 4 bases and J by 6 bases, with 13 bases between them. This CDR3 contains 14 residues. The V gene's germline CDR1 is SGHTA and CDR2 FQGNSA. CDR3 nucleotides: TGTGCCAGCAGCTGGACAGTCGGTGGCAATGAGCAGTTCTTC. This sequence encodes CASSWTVGGNEQFF.

The chain employs TRBV7-6 and TRBJ2-7, with D unclear. Germline V gene sequence: CDR1 SGHVS, CDR2 FNYEAQ. The CDR3 is 15 amino acids. V dropped 6 bases and J dropped 7 bases, with 22 bases sitting between them. CDR3 DNA: TGTGCCAGCAGGGATCAGTGGTGGGGATTGGGGGAGCAGTACTTC. Amino acids: CASRDQWWGLGEQYF.

The rearrangement links TRBV5-1 to TRBJ1-4; TRBD1 aligns across 8 bases. V trimming: 4 bases; J trimming: 7 bases; junction bases outside the gene matches: 9. CDR3 length: 15 amino acids. Per germline, CDR1 SGHRS and CDR2 YFSETQ. The CDR3 protein is CASSPSGQGTEKLFF. CDR3 nucleotides: TGCGCCAGCAGCCCTTCCGGACAGGGTACTGAAAAACTGTTTTTT.